The clone carrying this TCR beta chain was counted between two and nine times. Its antigen is unidentified. Amplification of TCR beta CDR3 regions was performed using RNA transcripts as template. First-round RT-PCR of the TCR CDR3 relied on the HTBI primer set. TCRdb reprocessed the multiplex PCR reads via MiXCR and lists one record per CDR3 protein. The sample carries 200,000 to 250,000 distinct CDR3 sequences, approximately 24% recorded once. These data belong to a study of T cells in Graves' hyperthyroidism and ophthalmopathy. Background on the study: Staff took peripheral blood when the initial diagnosis was made, before any treatment began.

Clinical Activity Scores of at least 3, NOSPECS grades of at least 4 and durations under 3 months characterized ophthalmopathy patients. CDR3 length equals 12 residues. Trimming removed 3 bases from V and 4 bases from J, with 7 bases in between. Germline CDR1 is MNHNS and CDR2 is SASEGT. Study-wide results and caveats: Ophthalmopathy was separated from stable hyperthyroidism by a 13 V-J model. The model made its ophthalmopathy prediction, and onset followed a median around 6.9 months later.

The sequenced sample was blood. The rearrangement links TRBV6-1 to TRBJ2-7; the D is unclear. The source of this sequence is a woman aged 40-49 years with Graves' ophthalmopathy. CDR3 in DNA: TGTGCCAGCAGTGAGAGACGATACGAGCAGTACTTC. Residues: CASSERRYEQYF.